What follows is one T cell receptor (beta chain) and its context. The target of this receptor is not known. No much larger clone exists at a distance of one base, and base qualities are not known. These data belong to a study of T cell changes during pregnancy in multiple sclerosis (dated by TCRdb to about 2019). Concerning the study at large: The study examined how the T cell repertoire changed over the course of pregnancy in women with multiple sclerosis.

CDR1 KGHSH and CDR2 LQKENI are derived from the germline V gene. Measured from the cysteine to the phenylalanine, the CDR3 is 17 residues long. Only the CDR3 part of the read is kept: 51 bases, read in frame from the first base. Germline trimming amounts to 5 bases on V and 3 bases on J, with 11 as the count of junction bases outside the gene matches. Preparation of the library involved the immunoSEQ multiplex PCR assay. Here the immuneACCESS table is served through TCRdb, limited to in-frame sequences with V and J called. Missing clones are a known gap in these copies; in checked studies unresolved V genes cover under half, and the rest lacks a known reason. Counted in this sample were about 22,000 clones; more than 80% of them appeared once. 0.67% of the sample comes from the top ten.

The chain is assembled from TRBV18 and TRBJ1-5, and 9 bases in between align with TRBD1. The source of this sequence is a female donor in good health, enrolled as a control in a pregnancy study. Material: CD4+ T cells from peripheral blood mononuclear cells, obtained in the third trimester of pregnancy. The CDR3 here reads CASSARGDRDSNQPQHF. The sequence in DNA is TGTGCCAGCTCAGCAAGGGGGGACAGGGACTCCAATCAGCCCCAGCATTTT.